Included here is one T cell receptor (beta chain) sequence, with context. The target of this receptor is not known. Per-base quality was not reported, and no clone a single base away is much larger than it. This entry is derived from a study of metastatic and nonmetastatic thyroid tumors (dated by TCRdb to the early 2020s). Regarding the complete study: Repertoires from peripheral blood and from tumor or nodule tissue samples of malignant and benign thyroid patients were compared.

The paper's findings and limits, for the study overall: In both blood and tumor samples, malignant tumors were reported to have significantly higher TCR beta diversity than benign nodules.

The CDR3 runs 14 residues from the cysteine to the phenylalanine. Left in the record is the CDR3 DNA by itself, 42 bases read in frame from the first base. The germline V gene (reference sequence) gives CDR1 as DFQATT and CDR2 as SNEGSKA. V ends up 3 bases short and J 0 bases short, with an unmatched junction base count of 5. The library was made by PCR. Sequenced using an Illumina HiSeq 4000. High-throughput sequencing was used to profile the TCR beta-chain CDR3 region of every patient. The paper's data handling went like this. Drawing on CDR3 differences between clinicopathological groups, the researchers built a classifier meant to tell apart patients with distant-metastatic papillary thyroid cancer. The Shannon index was used to assess repertoire diversity, and the Morisita-Horn index was used to assess tumor-blood repertoire similarity. TCRdb trimmed public reads at Q25 via fastp, called clones via MiXCR and kept in-frame beta chains. TCRdb assigned the V and J calls; the authors' analysis was not used. The sample contains fewer than 15,000 clones, about 32% of them found a single time. 15% to 17% of the sample belongs to the ten largest clones.

No treatment had been received by any patient before thyroid surgery. Using T-cell receptor beta sequencing, the researchers looked back retrospectively at clinical samples from patients, gathered between about 2011 and 2019. The sequenced sample consisted of tumor tissue. The sequence is built from TRBV20-1 and TRBJ2-7, with TRBD2 identical over 7 junction bases. This receptor was obtained from a male donor with papillary thyroid cancer or a benign thyroid nodule (not recorded which). Some clones in this sample may be carry-over from other donors' samples. CDR3 sequence: CSASMGGSSYEQYF. The nucleotide sequence is TGCAGTGCTAGCATGGGGGGGAGCTCCTACGAGCAGTACTTC.